These 19 T cell receptor beta chains share one sample of origin, sequenced in a study of blood T cell repertoires in COVID-19. Libraries were prepared by immunoSEQ multiplex PCR; TCRdb keeps only in-frame clonotypes and omits some of them. The repertoire holds 200,000 to 250,000 clones, roughly 80% seen once, with less than 7.5% in the top ten. The material sequenced was peripheral blood. These receptor sequences come from a woman aged 45-59 years with acute or convalescent COVID-19.

V usage is TRBV28 and J usage is TRBJ1-5, with 9 bases lining up with TRBD1. The length of the CDR3 is 15 residues. The J segment lost 2 bases and the V segment lost 6 bases, leaving 5 bases of the junction unmatched. The germline V gene encodes CDR1 MDHEN and CDR2 SYDVKM. The CDR3 sequence is CASRSRQGGNQPQHF. The DNA for the CDR3 is TGTGCCAGCAGAAGTCGACAGGGGGGCAATCAGCCCCAGCATTTT.

The rearrangement uses TRBV29-1 and TRBJ1-1, with 7 bases fitting TRBD1. Per germline, CDR1 SQVTM and CDR2 ANQGSEA. V lost 7 bases and J lost 3; bases outside the gene matches: 8. The CDR3 loop spans 13 amino acids. The CDR3 sequence is CSGNDRVDTEAFF. The CDR3 nucleotides are TGCAGCGGGAATGACAGGGTGGACACTGAAGCTTTCTTT.

The gene calls are TRBV28 and TRBJ1-3; D unresolved. Germline V CDR1 and CDR2: MDHEN, SYDVKM. V was clipped by 7 bases and J by 2 bases, with 18 bases between them. CDR3 size: 16 residues. CDR3 coding DNA: TGTGCCAGCATAAAATCGGGAATCCGCGCTGGAAACACCATATATTTT. It is translated as CASIKSGIRAGNTIYF.

The J gene is TRBJ2-1, the V gene TRBV2, with a possible D match to TRBD2 (7 bases). V shed 0 bases and J shed 8 bases, with 20 bases lying between them. The germline V gene encodes CDR1 SNHLY and CDR2 FYNNEI. The CDR3 runs to 17 residues. The DNA for the CDR3 is TGTGCCAGCAGTGAAGCGCGGGGGCGGGAGAGCGGTTATGAGCAGTTCTTC. This translates into CASSEARGRESGYEQFF.

The chain links TRBV5-4 to TRBJ2-2; 11 bases are a match to TRBD2. Trimming took 3 bases from V and 5 from J; bases not matched to a gene: 6. CDR3 length: 16 amino acids. In germline, CDR1 is SGHNT, CDR2 YYREEE (reference sequence). The CDR3: CASSSPLAGETGELFF. In DNA, the CDR3 is TGTGCCAGCAGCTCACCACTAGCGGGAGAGACCGGGGAGCTGTTTTTT. The full variable domain, rest sourced from reference TRBV5-4 and TRBJ2-2, is ETGVTQSPTHLIKTRGQQVTLRCSSQSGHNTVSWYQQALGQGPQFIFQYYREEENGRGNFPPRFSGLQFPNYSSELNVNALELDDSALYLCASSSPLAGETGELFFGEGSRLTVL.

The CDR3 is CASSFRLAGGTDTQYF. CDR3 nucleotide sequence: TGTGCCAGCAGCTTCCGACTAGCGGGAGGCACAGATACGCAGTATTTT. The chain uses TRBV7-2 and TRBJ2-3, with 12 bases that match TRBD2. The junction had 2 bases not matched to a gene; V was cut back by 3 bases and J by 1 base. Germline V lookup: CDR1 SGHTA, CDR2 FQGNSA. The CDR3 covers 16 residues.

V gene TRBV7-2 combines with J gene TRBJ2-3; no clear D gene. Germline-derived CDR1 and CDR2 are SGHTA and FQGNSA. This CDR3 has 12 amino acids. The V end was cut by 4 bases, the J end by 5 bases, with 7 bases between. The CDR3 spells CASSYLRDTQYF. In DNA, the CDR3 is TGTGCCAGCAGCTATCTACGAGATACGCAGTATTTT.

The V gene is TRBV28, the J gene TRBJ1-5, with D possibly being TRBD1 (5 bases). V lost 5 bases and J lost 9, with 23 bases in between. Per germline, CDR1 MDHEN and CDR2 SYDVKM. The CDR3 is made up of 16 amino acids. CDR3 nucleotide sequence: TGTGCCAGCAGTCATAGCGGGACGGCCCCGGAGGTGCCCCAGCATTTT. Translation gives CASSHSGTAPEVPQHF.

V gene TRBV3-1 (or the pseudogene TRBV3-2) combines with J gene TRBJ2-7, with TRBD2 matching 10 bases. V dropped 4 bases and J dropped 4; count of bases not matched to a gene: 10. Per the germline V gene, CDR1 is LGHDT and CDR2 is YNNKEL (reference sequence). The CDR3 covers 16 residues. CDR3 sequence: CASSLRGASGSYEQYF. The CDR3 DNA sequence: TGTGCCAGCAGCCTGCGGGGGGCTAGCGGGAGTTACGAGCAGTACTTC.

The chain combines TRBV19 with TRBJ1-1, with D maybe TRBD1 (6 bases). There are 14 residues in the CDR3. Between the trimmed V and J ends, which lost 4 bases and 1 base, there was a span of 10 bases. Per germline, CDR1 LNHDA and CDR2 SQIVND (reference sequence). CDR3 nucleotides: TGTGCCAGTAGTACGGGACACCGGAACACTGAAGCTTTCTTT. Its protein is CASSTGHRNTEAFF.

This clone was picked up one time. The V call is TRBV6-1, the J call TRBJ1-2; 11 bases align to TRBD1. Germline-derived CDR1 and CDR2 are MNHNS and SASEGT. Trimming at V came to 6 bases and at J to 5 bases, leaving 23 bases not matched to a gene. This CDR3 region has 20 residues. In nucleotides, the CDR3 is TGTGCCAGCAGGGAACTGGGCCCAACAAGGACAGGGGGCTTCATTTATGGCTACACCTTC. Protein: CASRELGPTRTGGFIYGYTF.

This clone was counted between two and nine times. The chain joins TRBV7-9 to TRBJ2-2, with 7 bases fitting TRBD2. CDR1 SEHNR and CDR2 FQNEAQ come from the germline V gene (reference sequence). The V gene end was trimmed by 0 bases and the J gene end by 3 bases; junction bases not matched to a gene: 4. The length of the CDR3 is 16 residues. As DNA, the CDR3 is TGTGCCAGCAGCTTAGCGTGGGAGGGTGACACCGGGGAGCTGTTTTTT. Amino acid sequence: CASSLAWEGDTGELFF.

Regarding this clone: Within the sample, other DNA sequences also encode this same CDR3. V is TRBV19 and J is TRBJ2-1; 10 positions agree with TRBD2. Germline CDR1 LNHDA, CDR2 SQIVND (reference sequence). CDR3 size: 15 residues. Losses at the gene ends were 3 bases for V and 7 bases for J; bases not matched to a gene: 6. The DNA of the CDR3 is TGTGCCAGTAGTATCAAAGCGGGAGGGGGAAATGAGCAGTTCTTC. Encoded protein: CASSIKAGGGNEQFF. Together with reference TRBV19 and TRBJ2-1, the CDR3 gives the full variable domain: DGGITQSPKYLFRKEGQNVTLSCEQNLNHDAMYWYRQDPGQGLRLIYYSQIVNDFQKGDIAEGYSVSREKKESFPLTVTSAQKNPTAFYLCASSIKAGGGNEQFFGPGTRLTVL.

The chain carries TRBV5-6 and TRBJ1-4, with D tentatively TRBD1 (5 bases). CDR1 SGHDT and CDR2 YYEEEE come from the germline V gene. Trimming took 0 bases from V and 8 from J, leaving 14 bases between them. CDR3 length: 15 residues. CDR3 bases: TGTGCCAGCAGCTTGGCCGTGGCAGGGAGGGAAAAACTGTTTTTT. Its protein product is CASSLAVAGREKLFF.

The genes are TRBV24-1 and TRBJ2-2, with 8 bases fitting TRBD2. Trimming took 5 bases from V and 3 from J; bases not matched to a gene: 7. Germline CDR1 KGHDR, CDR2 SFDVKD. The CDR3 is 16 amino acids. For the CDR3, the DNA is TGTGCCACCAGTGCCCCAGCGGGAGTCGACACCGGGGAGCTGTTTTTT. Translation: CATSAPAGVDTGELFF.

In this sample, this clone turned up once. V is TRBV7-9 and J is TRBJ2-7, with D perhaps TRBD1 (5 bases). The V end lost 6 bases, the J end lost 0 bases, and 15 bases lay between the germline ends. CDR3 length equals 15 residues. CDR1 is SEHNR and CDR2 is FQNEAQ in the germline V gene (reference sequence). CDR3 amino acids: CASSLDKSLSYEQYF. The CDR3 nucleotides read TGTGCCAGCAGTTTGGACAAGTCCCTCTCCTACGAGCAGTACTTC.

This sequence joins TRBV7-9 and TRBJ1-2; TRBD1 matches 7 bases. The CDR3 runs 15 residues. The V gene end was trimmed by 2 bases and the J gene end by 8 bases; junction bases not matched to a gene: 11. Germline assignment: CDR1 SEHNR and CDR2 FQNEAQ (reference sequence). The CDR3 bases are TGTGCCAGCAGCTTATCAGATTTCAGGGGGAACGGCTACACCTTC. Translating gives CASSLSDFRGNGYTF.

In its sample, this clone was seen once. The rearrangement links TRBV30 to TRBJ1-2, with TRBD1 identical over 7 bases. This CDR3 region has 14 residues. V lost 1 base and J lost 2; bases outside the gene matches: 4. Germline V CDR1 and CDR2: GTSNPN, SVGIG (reference sequence). This CDR3 is CAWSAGGENYGYTF. The CDR3, as DNA: TGTGCCTGGAGTGCAGGGGGTGAAAACTATGGCTACACCTTC. The full variable domain, its missing parts supplied by reference TRBV30 and TRBJ1-2, is SQTIHQWPATLVQPVGSPLSLECTVEGTSNPNLYWYRQAAGRGLQLLFYSVGIGQISSEVPQNLSASRPQDRQFILSSKKLLLSDSGFYLCAWSAGGENYGYTFGSGTRLTVV.

The chain couples TRBV27 to TRBJ2-5; a weak D match, TRBD2 (5 bases). The CDR3 extends over 11 amino acids. Looked up from germline, CDR1 is MNHEY and CDR2 is SMNVEV (reference sequence). The V gene lost 7 bases and the J gene lost 5 bases, with 8 bases spanning the gap. CDR3 region: CASTPGETQYF. The CDR3 DNA reads as TGTGCCAGCACCCCGGGGGAGACCCAGTACTTC.